Shown below are 13 T cell receptor beta chains from a single sample sequenced in a study of cytomegalovirus exposure and HLA in healthy donors. With 60 Vbeta and 13 Jbeta primers, the PCR was carried out. Here immunoSEQ multiplex PCR was the method, and the copy in TCRdb shows in-frame clones only, minus some. The listing contains tens of thousands of clones. The sequencing input was PBMCs. The source of these receptors is a woman aged 55-70 years in good health and CMV-seronegative.

The V and J genes are TRBV15 and TRBJ1-1; D gene unclear. Trimming cost V 0 bases and J 5 bases, with 10 bases left between them. The length of the CDR3 is 14 residues. The germline V gene encodes CDR1 LNHNV and CDR2 YYDKDF (reference sequence). This chain's CDR3 is CATSRDTVSTEAFF. In DNA form, the CDR3 reads TGTGCCACCAGCAGAGACACAGTCTCGACTGAAGCTTTCTTT.

The chain is built from TRBV5-1 and TRBJ2-2; TRBD1 matches at 10 bases. The CDR3 is 15 amino acids. V lost 2 bases to trimming and J lost 6 bases; unmatched junction nucleotides: 4. Germline CDR1 reads SGHRS; CDR2 reads YFSETQ. As DNA, the CDR3 is TGCGCCAGCAGCTTTGGGACAGGGGCTCCCGGGGAGCTGTTTTTT. Translated, it gives CASSFGTGAPGELFF.

The rearrangement joins TRBV28 to TRBJ2-7; TRBD2 aligns across 9 bases. The ends lost 7 bases at V and 2 bases at J; junction bases unmatched: 0. CDR1 and CDR2 (germline): MDHEN, SYDVKM. The CDR3 has 12 amino acids. The CDR3 protein is CASTSGAYEQYF. The CDR3, as DNA: TGTGCCAGCACTAGCGGGGCCTACGAGCAGTACTTC.

V and J are TRBV14 and TRBJ2-3, with D tentatively TRBD2 (6 bases). Trimming removed 5 bases at V and 0 bases at J, with 18 bases between. Germline assignment: CDR1 SGHDN and CDR2 FVKESK. The CDR3 extends over 17 amino acids. CDR3 protein: CASSLFWGGSSTDTQYF. In nucleotides, the CDR3 is TGTGCCAGCAGCTTGTTCTGGGGAGGATCTAGCACAGATACGCAGTATTTT.

The J gene is TRBJ2-2, the V gene TRBV11-2; 10 positions agree with TRBD1. V lost 5 bases to trimming and J lost 4 bases; unmatched junction nucleotides: 7. Germline values: CDR1 SGHAT, CDR2 FQNNGV. This CDR3 is built from 16 residues. The CDR3 here is CASSVRQGASTGELFF. CDR3 DNA: TGTGCCAGCAGCGTACGACAGGGGGCGAGCACCGGGGAGCTGTTTTTT.

The gene calls are TRBV7-3 and TRBJ2-1, with 15 positions matching TRBD2. Trimming removed 5 bases from V and 9 bases from J; junction bases left unmatched: 5. The CDR3 loop spans 15 amino acids. Germline assignment: CDR1 SGHTA and CDR2 FQGTGA. The CDR3 reads CASSEGTSGRSEQFF. CDR3 nucleotide sequence: TGTGCCAGCAGCGAGGGGACTAGCGGGAGGAGTGAGCAGTTCTTC.

J is TRBJ1-1 and V is TRBV2; D gene uncertain. The CDR3 runs to 14 residues. Trimming left V 7 bases short and J 2 bases short, with 14 bases between. From germline, CDR1 is SNHLY and CDR2 FYNNEI. The CDR3 DNA follows: TGTGCCAGCACTAAGACACATCCCAACACTGAAGCTTTCTTT. This translates into CASTKTHPNTEAFF.

The chain uses TRBV19 and TRBJ1-2, with D possibly TRBD1 on 6 matching bases. The germline V and J ends were trimmed by 0 bases and 3 bases, with 14 bases remaining between them. CDR1 is LNHDA, CDR2 SQIVND, per germline (reference sequence). This CDR3 comprises 16 residues. This CDR3 reads CASSIDHGGVDYGYTF. The CDR3 nucleotides are TGTGCCAGTAGTATAGATCATGGGGGCGTTGACTATGGCTACACCTTC.

V usage is TRBV14 and J usage is TRBJ1-2; D is undetermined. In germline, CDR1 is SGHDN, CDR2 FVKESK. The length of the CDR3 is 12 residues. Trimming removed 5 bases at V and 8 bases at J, with 12 bases between. DNA for the CDR3: TGTGCCAGCAGCTACTCAGGCGCCGGCTACACCTTC. Protein: CASSYSGAGYTF.

The rearrangement links TRBV6-5 to TRBJ2-7; 9 nucleotides align to TRBD2. Trimming removed 7 bases from V and 2 bases from J; junction bases left unmatched: 9. Germline V CDR1 and CDR2: MNHEY, SVGAGI. The CDR3 totals 15 residues. CDR3 in amino acids: CASKTAASGTYEQYF. CDR3 in DNA: TGTGCCAGCAAAACCGCGGCTAGCGGGACCTACGAGCAGTACTTC.

The genes are TRBV6-5 and TRBJ2-1; D might be TRBD2 (6 bases). The V end was cut by 6 bases, the J end by 8 bases, with 20 bases between. Germline V gene sequence: CDR1 MNHEY, CDR2 SVGAGI. CDR3 length: 15 residues. This CDR3 is CASSWQSGFIDEQFF. CDR3 nucleotide sequence: TGTGCCAGCAGCTGGCAAAGCGGGTTTATTGATGAGCAGTTCTTC.

In nucleotides, the CDR3 is TGTGCCAGCAGCTCCCCTGGACAGGGGAGGACTGAAGCTTTCTTT. Translating gives CASSSPGQGRTEAFF. V and J are TRBV5-4 and TRBJ1-1; 9 positions agree with TRBD1. The V segment lost 3 bases and the J segment 5 bases; nucleotides outside the gene matches: 8. The CDR3 consists of 15 residues. Looked up from germline, CDR1 is SGHNT and CDR2 is YYREEE (reference sequence).

Points on this clone: The sample has other DNA sequences that encode this CDR3 too. This chain links TRBV18 with TRBJ1-4; D perhaps matches TRBD1 (5 bases). The CDR3 spans 15 residues. The V end was cut by 6 bases, the J end by 5 bases, with 16 bases between. Per the germline V gene, CDR1 is KGHSH and CDR2 is LQKENI. The CDR3 sequence is CASSPYGGGNEKLFF. The CDR3 DNA sequence: TGTGCCAGCTCGCCCTACGGGGGTGGCAATGAAAAACTGTTTTTT.